This T cell receptor beta chain was observed in a study of cytomegalovirus exposure and HLA in healthy donors. The PCR made use of 60 Vbeta and 13 Jbeta primers. The data were produced by immunoSEQ multiplex PCR, yet TCRdb's version contains in-frame clones alone and is incomplete. The sample includes approximately 97,000 clones, about four fifths of them seen just once. The V and J ends lost 6 bases and 3 bases, in that order; junction bases with no gene match: 5. CDR1 WNHNN and CDR2 SYGVQD come from the germline V gene (reference sequence). The CDR3 totals 14 residues. Sample: PBMCs. The receptor was derived from a woman in her forties in good health and CMV-seropositive. The chain employs TRBV10-1 and TRBJ1-5; the match to TRBD1 covers 7 bases. The CDR3 DNA follows: TGCGCCAGCAGCATGGACAGGCTCAATCAGCCCCAGCATTTT. As protein: CASSMDRLNQPQHF.